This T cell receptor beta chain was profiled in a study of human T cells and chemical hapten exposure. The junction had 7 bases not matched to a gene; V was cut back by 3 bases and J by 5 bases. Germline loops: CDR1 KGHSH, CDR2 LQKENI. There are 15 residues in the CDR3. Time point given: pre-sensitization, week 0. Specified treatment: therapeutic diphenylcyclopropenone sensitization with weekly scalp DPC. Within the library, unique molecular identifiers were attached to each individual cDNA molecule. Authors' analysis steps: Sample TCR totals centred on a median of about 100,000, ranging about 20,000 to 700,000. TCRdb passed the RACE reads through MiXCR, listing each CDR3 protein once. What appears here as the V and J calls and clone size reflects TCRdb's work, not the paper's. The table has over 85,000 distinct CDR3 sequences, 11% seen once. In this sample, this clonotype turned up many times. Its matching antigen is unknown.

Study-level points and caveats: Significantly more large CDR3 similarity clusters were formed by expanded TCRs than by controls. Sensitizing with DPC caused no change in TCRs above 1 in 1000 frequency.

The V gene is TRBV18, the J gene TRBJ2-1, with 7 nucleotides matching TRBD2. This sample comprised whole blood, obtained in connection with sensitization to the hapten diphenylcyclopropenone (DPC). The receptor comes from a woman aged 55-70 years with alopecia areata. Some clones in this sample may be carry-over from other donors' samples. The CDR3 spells CASSPGGLYNNEQFF. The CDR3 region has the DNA TGTGCCAGCTCACCCGGGGGACTATATAACAATGAGCAGTTCTTC. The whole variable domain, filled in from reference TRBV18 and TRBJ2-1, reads NAGVMQNPRHLVRRRGQEARLRCSPMKGHSHVYWYRQLPEEGLKFMVYLQKENIIDESGMPKERFSAEFPKEGPSILRIQQVVRGDSAAYFCASSPGGLYNNEQFFGPGTRLTVL.